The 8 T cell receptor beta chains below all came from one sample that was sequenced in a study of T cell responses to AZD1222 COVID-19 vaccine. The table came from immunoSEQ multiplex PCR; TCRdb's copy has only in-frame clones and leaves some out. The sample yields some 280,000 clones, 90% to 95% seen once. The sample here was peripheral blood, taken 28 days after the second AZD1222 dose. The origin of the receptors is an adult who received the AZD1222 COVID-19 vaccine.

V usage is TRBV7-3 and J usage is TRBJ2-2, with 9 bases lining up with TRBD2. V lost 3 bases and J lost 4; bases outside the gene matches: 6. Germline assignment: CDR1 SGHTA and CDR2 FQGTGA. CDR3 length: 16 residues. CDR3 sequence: CASSLNSGSGTGELFF. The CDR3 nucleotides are TGTGCCAGCAGCTTGAATAGCGGGAGTGGCACCGGGGAGCTGTTTTTT.

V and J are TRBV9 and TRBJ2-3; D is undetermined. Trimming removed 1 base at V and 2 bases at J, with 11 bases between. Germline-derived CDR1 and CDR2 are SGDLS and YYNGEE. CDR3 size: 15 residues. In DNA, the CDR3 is TGTGCCAGCAGCGTAAAGGTTACTCACACAGATACGCAGTATTTT. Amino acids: CASSVKVTHTDTQYF.

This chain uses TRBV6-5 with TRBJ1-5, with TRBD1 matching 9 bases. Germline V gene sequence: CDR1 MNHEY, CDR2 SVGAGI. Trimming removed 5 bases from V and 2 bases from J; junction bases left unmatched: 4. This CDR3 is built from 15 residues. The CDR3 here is CASSRDRVGNQPQHF. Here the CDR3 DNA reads TGTGCCAGCAGTCGGGACAGGGTCGGCAATCAGCCCCAGCATTTT.

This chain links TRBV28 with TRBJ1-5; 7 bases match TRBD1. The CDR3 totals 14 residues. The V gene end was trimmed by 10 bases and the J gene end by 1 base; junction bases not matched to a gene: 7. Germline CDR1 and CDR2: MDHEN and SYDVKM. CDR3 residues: CAIGQVASNQPQHF. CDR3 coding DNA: TGTGCCATCGGACAGGTGGCGAGCAATCAGCCCCAGCATTTT.

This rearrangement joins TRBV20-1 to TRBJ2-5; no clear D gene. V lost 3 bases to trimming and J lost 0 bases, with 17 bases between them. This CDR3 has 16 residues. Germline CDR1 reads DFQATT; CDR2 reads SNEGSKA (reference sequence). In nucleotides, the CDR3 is TGCAGTGCTAGTAAGATTGGCGGAGCGTACCAAGAGACCCAGTACTTC. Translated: CSASKIGGAYQETQYF.

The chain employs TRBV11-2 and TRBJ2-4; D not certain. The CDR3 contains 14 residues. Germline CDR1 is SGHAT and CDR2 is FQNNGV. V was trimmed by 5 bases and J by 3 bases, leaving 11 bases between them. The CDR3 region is CASSPMDVKNIQYF. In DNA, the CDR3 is TGTGCCAGCAGCCCTATGGACGTCAAAAACATTCAGTACTTC. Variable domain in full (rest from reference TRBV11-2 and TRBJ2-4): EAGVAQSPRYKIIEKRQSVAFWCNPISGHATLYWYQQILGQGPKLLIQFQNNGVVDDSQLPKDRFSAERLKGVDSTLKIQPAKLEDSAVYLCASSPMDVKNIQYFGAGTRLSVL.

The CDR3 loop is CASTSPWILGYEQYF. CDR3 DNA sequence: TGTGCCAGCACATCCCCTTGGATTTTGGGCTACGAGCAGTACTTC. The chain links TRBV28 to TRBJ2-7, with no clear D. This CDR3 contains 15 residues. The V end lost 7 bases, the J end lost 3 bases, and 19 bases lay between the germline ends. The germline CDR1 and CDR2 sequences are MDHEN and SYDVKM.

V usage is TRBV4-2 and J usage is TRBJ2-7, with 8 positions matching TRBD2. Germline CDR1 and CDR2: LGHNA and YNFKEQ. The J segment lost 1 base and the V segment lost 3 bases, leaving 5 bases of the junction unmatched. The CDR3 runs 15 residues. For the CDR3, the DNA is TGTGCCAGCAGCCATACTGCGGGGGGTTCCTACGAGCAGTACTTC. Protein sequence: CASSHTAGGSYEQYF.